This paragraph reports one T cell receptor (beta chain). Its antigen is unidentified. Library construction for TCR beta used iRepertoire HTBI primers and Arm-PCR of CDR3 regions. One entry per CDR3 protein results from TCRdb running MiXCR on the multiplex PCR reads. The sample carries roughly 380,000 distinct CDR3 sequences, less than 20% recorded once. From germline, CDR1 is MNHEY and CDR2 SMNVEV (reference sequence). This CDR3 is built from 15 residues. The junction had 5 bases not matched to a gene; V was cut back by 4 bases and J by 2 bases. These data come from a study of regulatory T cells in long-lasting Graves disease. Study summary: Newly diagnosed Graves' patients had taken antithyroid drugs under 3 months.

General observations from the study: Persistent disease showed a preference for TRBV28, TRBJ1-2 and TRBJ2-5.

Noted time point: newly diagnosed GD, antithyroid drugs for less than 3 months. The TCR library used RNA extracted from PBMCs. J is TRBJ2-5 and V is TRBV27; 9 bases are shared with TRBD1. The sequencing here drew on peripheral blood mononuclear cells (PBMCs), taken at new diagnosis, from a patient treated with antithyroid drugs. The origin of this receptor is a female donor with Graves disease. CDR3 loop: CASSYGTGWQETQYF. The CDR3 nucleotides read TGTGCCAGCAGTTATGGGACAGGGTGGCAAGAGACCCAGTACTTC.